Sequencing of this T cell receptor (beta chain) was carried out in a study of blood T cell repertoires in COVID-19. On the study more broadly: Samples came from the United States, Italy and Spain, spanning acute and convalescent COVID-19. PBMCs, B-cell-depleted T cells, or T cells were the source of the cDNA or gDNA that made up the material.

In the original workflow: Reference gene primer amplification yielded estimated nucleated cell counts. Sequencing was performed with immunoSEQ multiplex PCR; in TCRdb, only in-frame clones are kept and a portion is missing. V, J and clone size reflect that table, while D and trimming were determined from the DNA. This table holds about 180,000 clones, approximately 90% found once. CDR1 is SQVTM and CDR2 is ANQGSEA in the germline V gene. The J segment lost 2 bases and the V segment lost 6 bases, leaving 16 bases of the junction unmatched. The CDR3 totals 18 residues. Sequencing was carried out using peripheral blood. This sequence joins TRBV29-1 and TRBJ2-6; 7 bases match TRBD2. This TCR derives from a man aged 18-30 years who had recovered from COVID-19. The CDR3 region has the DNA TGCAGCGTCGGGGGGTTGGCAGGATTCCCTGCTGGGGCCAACGTCCTGACTTTC. Its translation: CSVGGLAGFPAGANVLTF.